The T cell receptor (beta chain) described here comes from a study of T cells in Graves' hyperthyroidism and ophthalmopathy (dated by TCRdb to the late 2010s). As for the study more broadly: Peripheral blood samples were taken at initial diagnosis, before any treatment was given. A discovery cohort of around 98 patients, 43 with Graves' ophthalmopathy and approximately 60 with stable Graves' hyperthyroidism, was used to find distinguishing TCR V-J signatures. Whether ophthalmopathy could be predicted prospectively was tested in an independent validation cohort made up of under 20 hyperthyroidism patients plus 17 patients who later progressed to ophthalmopathy. The 100 discovery patients were randomly split 7:3 into training and test sets. In addition, the study compared T-cell repertoires in thyroid tissue and in blood from six Graves' hyperthyroidism patients. After sampling, hyperthyroidism patients received methimazole starting at 30 mg daily, and ophthalmopathy patients received high-dose intravenous methylprednisolone. The paper reports TCR Vbeta CDR3 sequencing of 140 or so peripheral blood samples: over 40 ophthalmopathy, some 80 hyperthyroidism and approximately 17 progressor patients. The research as a whole found: A 13 V-J signature model separated ophthalmopathy from stable hyperthyroidism, with about 88% sensitivity and just under 84% specificity in cross-validation and 80%/75% in testing. Sample size was not statistically predetermined, and investigators were not blinded to group allocation. In validation, the model predicted progression to ophthalmopathy with approximately 71% sensitivity and 72% to 85% specificity, a median of around 6.6 months before onset. Blood samples also contained most of the expanded thyroid clonotypes (frequency above 0.001), which suggests that blood repertoires may reflect thyroid immune responses.

Moderately to severely active disease, a Clinical Activity Score of at least 3, a NOSPECS grade of at least 4, and a duration under 3 months were present in ophthalmopathy patients. The study excluded patients with uncontrolled infections, other autoimmune diseases, pregnancy or lactation. Diagnoses relied on clinical symptoms, serum thyroxine and TRAb, thyroid ultrasound and orbital computed tomography. PBMCs were separated from roughly 9.3 ml of fresh peripheral blood using Ficoll-Paque density gradient centrifugation. Total RNA was extracted with Trizol reagent, and quality was checked on an Agilent 2100 Bioanalyzer. As concerns this clonotype: This clone's antigen is unknown. No much larger clone is present one base from it, and per-base qualities are unavailable.

As encoded in the germline V gene, CDR1 is MNHNS while CDR2 is SASEGT. The junction shows trimming of 5 bases on V and 7 bases on J, and the gene matches do not reach 5 bases of it. The CDR3 has 12 amino acids, counting the end cysteine and phenylalanine. The sequence is cut down to CDR3 DNA, 36 bases in frame from base 1. TCR beta CDR3 regions were amplified from RNA transcripts. A first-round RT-PCR of the TCR CDR3 used the HTBI primer set with the Qiagen OneStep RT-PCR kit. A second multiplex PCR round built the libraries, followed by size selection and purification. Sequencing of the libraries was done on an Illumina HiSeq2000 using paired-end 100 bp reads. Per the authors' processing: SOAPnuke was used to process the raw data, removing reads that contained adapters or uncalled bases, had a mean Phred below 15, or lacked an exact match to the constant primer or identifier. COPE v1.2.5 was used to merge high-quality paired reads, and clonotypes were defined as unique nucleotide sequences. Clonotypes were aligned to IMGT TRBV, TRBD and TRBJ reference segments using MiTCR v1.1. Analysis was restricted to V-J combinations with a frequency above 0.0001, which covered roughly 99% of repertoires. The TCS score was defined as F50 (clonal expansion) divided by E x V (chaos), with BLOSUM62-based TCRdist calculated between CDR3 peptides within each V-J. Welch's t-statistics and random forest reduced 514 V-J features to roughly 13, which were used in a naive Bayes classifier (R e1071). Clones were called with MiXCR by TCRdb after fastp trimmed the public reads at Q25, and only in-frame beta chains were retained. Rows with a matching CDR3 protein are joined into one entry that keeps the most common DNA and genes. The V and J calls, along with clone size, are taken from TCRdb and not from the paper's own processing. Recorded for this sample are fewer than 450,000 distinct CDR3 sequences; roughly 15% of them occurred a single time. The ten largest clones add up to about 20% of the sample.

The sequence came from a woman between 55 and 75 years old with Graves' ophthalmopathy. This chain joins TRBV6-1 to TRBJ2-7, with 7 central nucleotides matching TRBD2. The sequencing input was blood. The nucleotides are TGTGCCAGCAGTCCGACTAGCCGGGAGCAGTACTTC. This gives the protein CASSPTSREQYF.